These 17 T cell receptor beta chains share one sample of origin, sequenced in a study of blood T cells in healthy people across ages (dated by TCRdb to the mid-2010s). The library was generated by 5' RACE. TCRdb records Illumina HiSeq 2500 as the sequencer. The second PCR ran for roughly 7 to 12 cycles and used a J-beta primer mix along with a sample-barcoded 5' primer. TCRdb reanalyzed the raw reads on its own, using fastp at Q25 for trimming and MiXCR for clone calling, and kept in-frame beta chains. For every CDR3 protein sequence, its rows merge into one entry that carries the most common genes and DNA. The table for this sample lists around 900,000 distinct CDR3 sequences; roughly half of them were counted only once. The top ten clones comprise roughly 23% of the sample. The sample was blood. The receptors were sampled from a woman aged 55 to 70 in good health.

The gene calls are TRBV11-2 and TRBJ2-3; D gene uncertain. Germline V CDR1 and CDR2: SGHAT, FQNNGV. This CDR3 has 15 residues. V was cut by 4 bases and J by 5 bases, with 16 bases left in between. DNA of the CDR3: TGTGCCAGCAGCTCGTGGGCATACAATAAAGATACGCAGTATTTT. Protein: CASSSWAYNKDTQYF.

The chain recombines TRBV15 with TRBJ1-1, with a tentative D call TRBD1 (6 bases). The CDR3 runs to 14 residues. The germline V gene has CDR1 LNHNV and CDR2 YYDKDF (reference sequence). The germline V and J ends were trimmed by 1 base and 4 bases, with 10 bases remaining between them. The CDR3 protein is CATSRVEGGTEAFF. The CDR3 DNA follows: TGTGCCACCAGCAGAGTCGAGGGGGGCACTGAAGCTTTCTTT.

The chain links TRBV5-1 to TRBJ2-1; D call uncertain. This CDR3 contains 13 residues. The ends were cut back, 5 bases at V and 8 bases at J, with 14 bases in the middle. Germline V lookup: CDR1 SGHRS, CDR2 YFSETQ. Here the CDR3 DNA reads TGCGCCAGCAGTCGGCAACGGGCGGATGAGCAGTTCTTC. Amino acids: CASSRQRADEQFF.

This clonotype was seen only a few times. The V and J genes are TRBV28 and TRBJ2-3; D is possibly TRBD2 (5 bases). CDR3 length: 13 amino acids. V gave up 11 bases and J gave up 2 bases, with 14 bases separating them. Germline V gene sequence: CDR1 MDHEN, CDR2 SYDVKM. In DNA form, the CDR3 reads TGTGCCTCCCGGAGCGGCCTCACAGATACGCAGTATTTT. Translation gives CASRSGLTDTQYF.

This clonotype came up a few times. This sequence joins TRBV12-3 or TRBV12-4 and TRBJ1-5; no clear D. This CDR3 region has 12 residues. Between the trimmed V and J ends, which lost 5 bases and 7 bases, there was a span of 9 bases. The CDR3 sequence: CASSHPRQPQHF. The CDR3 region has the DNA TGTGCCAGCAGTCATCCCCGGCAGCCCCAGCATTTT.

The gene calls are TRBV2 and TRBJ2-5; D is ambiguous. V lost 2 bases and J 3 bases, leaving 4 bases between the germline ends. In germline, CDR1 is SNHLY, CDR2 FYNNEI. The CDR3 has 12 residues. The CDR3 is CASSELEETQYF. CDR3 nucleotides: TGTGCCAGCAGTGAACTCGAAGAGACCCAGTACTTC.

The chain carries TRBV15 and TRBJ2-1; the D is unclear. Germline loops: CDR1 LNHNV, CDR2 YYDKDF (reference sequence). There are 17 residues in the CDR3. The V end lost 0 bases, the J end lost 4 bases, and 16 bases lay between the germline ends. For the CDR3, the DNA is TGTGCCACCAGCAGAGATCGGCGCGGTTCTATATACAATGAGCAGTTCTTC. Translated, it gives CATSRDRRGSIYNEQFF.

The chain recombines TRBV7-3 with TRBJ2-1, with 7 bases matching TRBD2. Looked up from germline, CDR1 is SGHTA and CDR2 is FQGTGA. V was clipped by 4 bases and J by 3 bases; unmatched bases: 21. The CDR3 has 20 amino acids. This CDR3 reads CASSSLGWGGSSPGYNEQFF. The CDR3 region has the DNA TGTGCCAGCAGCTCCCTTGGGTGGGGGGGGAGCTCCCCAGGCTACAATGAGCAGTTCTTC. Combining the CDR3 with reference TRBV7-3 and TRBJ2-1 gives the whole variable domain GAGVSQTPSNKVTEKGKYVELRCDPISGHTALYWYRQSLGQGPEFLIYFQGTGAADDSGLPNDRFFAVRPEGSVSTLKIQRTERGDSAVYLCASSSLGWGGSSPGYNEQFFGPGTRLTVL.

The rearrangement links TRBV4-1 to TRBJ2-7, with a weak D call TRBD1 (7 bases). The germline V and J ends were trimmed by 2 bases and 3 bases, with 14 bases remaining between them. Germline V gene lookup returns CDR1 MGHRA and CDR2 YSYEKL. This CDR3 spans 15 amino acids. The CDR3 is CASSQQGDGSYEQYF. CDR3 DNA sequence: TGCGCCAGCAGCCAACAGGGGGACGGGAGCTACGAGCAGTACTTC.

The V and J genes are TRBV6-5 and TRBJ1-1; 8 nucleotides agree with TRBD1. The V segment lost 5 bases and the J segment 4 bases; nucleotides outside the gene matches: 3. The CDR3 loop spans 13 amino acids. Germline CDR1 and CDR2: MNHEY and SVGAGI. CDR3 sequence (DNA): TGTGCCAGCAGTAAAGGACAGGGCACTGAAGCTTTCTTT. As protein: CASSKGQGTEAFF.

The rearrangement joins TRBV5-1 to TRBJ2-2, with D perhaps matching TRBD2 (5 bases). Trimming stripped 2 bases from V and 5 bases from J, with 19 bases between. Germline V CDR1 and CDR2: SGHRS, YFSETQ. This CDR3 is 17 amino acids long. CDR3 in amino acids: CASSFGLEGDWTGELFF. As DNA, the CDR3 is TGCGCCAGCAGCTTCGGCCTAGAGGGAGATTGGACCGGGGAGCTGTTTTTT.

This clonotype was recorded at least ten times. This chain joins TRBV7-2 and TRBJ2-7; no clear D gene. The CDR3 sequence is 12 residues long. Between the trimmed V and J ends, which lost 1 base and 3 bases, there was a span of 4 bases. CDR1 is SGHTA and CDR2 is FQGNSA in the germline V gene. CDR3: CASSLDFYEQYF. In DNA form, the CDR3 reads TGTGCCAGCAGCTTAGACTTCTACGAGCAGTACTTC.

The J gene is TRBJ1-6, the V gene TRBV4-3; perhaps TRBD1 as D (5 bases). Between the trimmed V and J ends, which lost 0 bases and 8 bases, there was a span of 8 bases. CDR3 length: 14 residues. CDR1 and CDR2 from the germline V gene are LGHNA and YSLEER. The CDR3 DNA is TGCGCCAGCAGCCAAGACACAGGATATTCACCCCTCCACTTT. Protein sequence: CASSQDTGYSPLHF.

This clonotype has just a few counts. The CDR3 sequence is CASSYQPNTGELFF. The CDR3 nucleotides are TGTGCCAGCAGCTACCAACCGAACACCGGGGAGCTGTTTTTT. The chain employs TRBV11-2 and TRBJ2-2; D unresolved. The CDR3 loop spans 14 amino acids. V lost 4 bases to trimming and J lost 0 bases, with 6 bases between them. Germline V CDR1 and CDR2: SGHAT, FQNNGV. The entire variable domain, with the rest obtained from reference TRBV11-2 and TRBJ2-2, is as follows: EAGVAQSPRYKIIEKRQSVAFWCNPISGHATLYWYQQILGQGPKLLIQFQNNGVVDDSQLPKDRFSAERLKGVDSTLKIQPAKLEDSAVYLCASSYQPNTGELFFGEGSRLTVL.

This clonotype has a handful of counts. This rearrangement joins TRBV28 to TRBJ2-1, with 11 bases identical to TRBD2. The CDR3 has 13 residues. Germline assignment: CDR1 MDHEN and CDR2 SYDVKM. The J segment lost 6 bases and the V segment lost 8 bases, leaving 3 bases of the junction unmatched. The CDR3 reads CASRLAGPNEQFF. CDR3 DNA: TGTGCCAGCCGACTAGCGGGGCCCAATGAGCAGTTCTTC.

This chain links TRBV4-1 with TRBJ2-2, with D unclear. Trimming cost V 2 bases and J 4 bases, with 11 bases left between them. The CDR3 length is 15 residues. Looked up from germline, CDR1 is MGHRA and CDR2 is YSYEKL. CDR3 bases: TGCGCCAGCAGCCAATTTGCCTCCAGCACCGGGGAGCTGTTTTTT. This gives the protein CASSQFASSTGELFF.

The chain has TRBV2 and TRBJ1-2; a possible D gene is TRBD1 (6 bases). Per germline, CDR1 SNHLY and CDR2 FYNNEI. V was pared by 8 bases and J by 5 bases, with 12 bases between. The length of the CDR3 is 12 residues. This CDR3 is CASRDTEYGYTF. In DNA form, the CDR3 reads TGTGCCAGCCGGGACACAGAATATGGCTACACCTTC.